This passage covers 17 T cell receptor beta chains from one sample sequenced in a study of T cells in Graves' hyperthyroidism and ophthalmopathy. TCR beta CDR3 sequences were amplified from RNA transcripts. The primer set for the first-round RT-PCR of the TCR CDR3 was HTBI. TCRdb re-called the multiplex PCR reads with MiXCR, one entry per CDR3 protein. The sample has nearly 750,000 distinct CDR3 sequences, around a third seen once; the top ten hold roughly 30%. Sequencing was carried out using blood. Every receptor here comes from a woman aged 40 to 49 with Graves' hyperthyroidism.

The chain uses TRBV6-1 and TRBJ2-2; TRBD2 matches at 10 bases. Germline CDR1 MNHNS, CDR2 SASEGT. This CDR3 spans 15 amino acids. The J segment lost 5 bases and the V segment lost 6 bases, leaving 6 bases of the junction unmatched. CDR3 in amino acids: CASSSGLAVTGELFF. The CDR3 bases are TGTGCCAGCAGCTCCGGACTAGCGGTTACCGGGGAGCTGTTTTTT.

The rearrangement links TRBV12-5 to TRBJ2-5, with 8 bases aligning to TRBD2. Losses at the gene ends were 6 bases for V and 2 bases for J; bases not matched to a gene: 11. Germline V gene lookup returns CDR1 LGHNT and CDR2 FRNRAP. CDR3 size: 16 residues. For the CDR3, the DNA is TGTGCTAGTGGCCTAAGCGGGAGACGGGGGCAAGAGACCCAGTACTTC. Protein sequence: CASGLSGRRGQETQYF.

CDR3 in amino acids: CATSEGRGETQYF. CDR3 DNA sequence: TGTGCCACTTCTGAGGGTCGAGGTGAGACCCAGTACTTC. The gene calls are TRBV24-1 and TRBJ2-5; tentative D call: TRBD2 (5 bases). This CDR3 is built from 13 residues. V gave up 10 bases and J gave up 5 bases, with 16 bases separating them. Germline-derived CDR1 and CDR2 are KGHDR and SFDVKD.

The chain links TRBV20-1 to TRBJ1-2; TRBD1 aligns across 7 bases. V shed 5 bases and J 4 bases; nucleotides not matched to a gene: 4. The CDR3 has 12 amino acids. Germline-derived CDR1 and CDR2 are DFQATT and SNEGSKA (reference sequence). The CDR3 loop is CSAQDRAYGYTF. The CDR3 nucleotides are TGCAGTGCTCAAGACAGGGCCTATGGCTACACCTTC.

The CDR3 sequence: CASSRAPGQGRYEQYF. CDR3 DNA sequence: TGTGCCAGCAGCCGAGCTCCGGGACAGGGCCGCTACGAGCAGTACTTC. V usage is TRBV5-6 and J usage is TRBJ2-7; 9 bases fit TRBD1. With V trimmed by 4 bases and J by 3 bases, 11 bases remained unmatched. The germline gives CDR1 SGHDT, CDR2 YYEEEE. The CDR3 loop spans 16 amino acids.

This clonotype was picked up many times. V usage is TRBV10-3 and J usage is TRBJ2-7, with D perhaps matching TRBD1 (6 bases). The CDR3 loop spans 15 amino acids. Germline loops: CDR1 ENHRY, CDR2 SYGVKD. Trimming took 0 bases from V and 3 from J, leaving 12 bases between them. The CDR3, as DNA: TGTGCCATCAGTGAGTCAAACAGGGTGGACTACGAGCAGTACTTC. As protein: CAISESNRVDYEQYF.

As for this clonotype: Given a much more abundant clone one base away, this may be a read error. The chain recombines TRBV7-9 with TRBJ1-3; the D is unclear. Germline-derived CDR1 and CDR2 are SEHNR and FQNEAQ (reference sequence). CDR3 length: 16 amino acids. CDR3 region: CAGSPPRPVIGNTIYF. As DNA, the CDR3 is TGTGCCGGCAGCCCACCCCGGCCGGTAATTGGAAACACCATATATTTT.

This clonotype occurred many times. This CDR3 is CASSPANYGYTF. The CDR3 bases are TGTGCCAGCAGTCCCGCTAACTATGGCTACACCTTC. The V and J genes are TRBV12-3 or TRBV12-4 and TRBJ1-2; D is unclear. CDR3 length equals 12 residues. Trimming shortened V by 5 bases and J by 0 bases, and 4 bases separated the two germline ends.

As for this clonotype: A clone one base away is much larger, so this may be a read error. V is TRBV19 and J is TRBJ2-5; TRBD2 might be the D (5 bases). The CDR3 has 14 amino acids. Germline CDR1 is LNHDA and CDR2 is SQIVND (reference sequence). This CDR3 reads CASSMFGDRETQCF. In DNA form, the CDR3 reads TGTGCCAGTAGTATGTTCGGGGATAGGGAGACCCAGTGCTTC.

This chain links TRBV11-2 with TRBJ2-7; no reliable D call. Germline lookup yields CDR1 SGHAT and CDR2 FQNNGV. V lost 5 bases and J lost 4, with 12 bases in between. The CDR3 is made up of 13 amino acids. CDR3 amino acids: CASSLLAWYEQYF. The CDR3 DNA reads TGTGCCAGCAGCCTCTTAGCTTGGTACGAGCAGTACTTC.

This clonotype was detected ten times or more. This chain uses TRBV7-9 with TRBJ2-7; no definite D call. There are 11 residues in the CDR3. V gave up 5 bases and J gave up 7 bases, with 9 bases separating them. The V gene's germline CDR1 is SEHNR and CDR2 FQNEAQ (reference sequence). In DNA form, the CDR3 reads TGTGCCAGCAGCAACGGGCTGGAGCAGTACTTC. Protein product: CASSNGLEQYF.

In this sample, this clonotype turned up a few times. V is TRBV2 and J is TRBJ2-7; 8 nucleotides align to TRBD1. The CDR3 contains 16 residues. Germline CDR1 and CDR2: SNHLY and FYNNEI. Losses at the gene ends were 6 bases for V and 1 base for J; bases not matched to a gene: 11. The CDR3 reads CASSRGPGQESYEQYF. The CDR3 bases are TGTGCCAGCAGCCGAGGACCGGGACAGGAATCCTACGAGCAGTACTTC.

This clonotype was observed at least ten times. This chain links TRBV2 with TRBJ1-6, with TRBD1 as a possible D gene (6 bases). Germline V gene data show CDR1 as SNHLY and CDR2 as FYNNEI. V was shortened by 4 bases and J by 9 bases, with 16 bases between the two germline ends. CDR3 length equals 15 residues. In nucleotides, the CDR3 is TGTGCCAGCAGTGTTTCACAGGGACAATTTTCACCCCTCCACTTT. Translating it yields CASSVSQGQFSPLHF.

This clonotype was seen more than once but under ten times. The chain combines TRBV4-1 with TRBJ1-2, with D tentatively TRBD1 (5 bases). Germline assignment: CDR1 MGHRA and CDR2 YSYEKL. The CDR3 length is 14 residues. V was pared by 1 base and J by 7 bases, with 13 bases between. The CDR3 reads CASSQVGTEGGYTF. As DNA, the CDR3 is TGCGCCAGCAGCCAAGTGGGGACGGAGGGTGGCTACACCTTC.

The chain links TRBV7-2 to TRBJ1-5; D remains unclear. V was clipped by 5 bases and J by 4 bases, with 15 bases between them. CDR1 is SGHTA, CDR2 FQGNSA, per germline. CDR3 size: 15 residues. The CDR3 nucleotides are TGTGCCAGCAGCCGTTCCCCTTCGGGGAATCAGCCCCAGCATTTT. Translating gives CASSRSPSGNQPQHF.

The table lists this clonotype with many counts. The chain carries TRBV7-2 and TRBJ2-7; maybe TRBD2 (5 bases). Germline lookup yields CDR1 SGHTA and CDR2 FQGNSA. V was cut by 5 bases and J by 2 bases, with 13 bases left in between. The CDR3 is 14 residues long. As DNA, the CDR3 is TGTGCCAGCAGCCGTCATCCGGGAACCTACGAGCAGTACTTC. This translates into CASSRHPGTYEQYF.

This chain joins TRBV28 and TRBJ1-5; 7 positions match TRBD1. Germline-derived CDR1 and CDR2 are MDHEN and SYDVKM. This CDR3 region has 16 residues. J gave up 4 bases and V 6 bases, and 12 bases lay outside the gene matches. DNA of the CDR3: TGTGCCAGCAGGGATGTATGGGGACAGCTAAATCAGCCCCAGCATTTT. The encoded protein is CASRDVWGQLNQPQHF. Together with reference TRBV28 and TRBJ1-5, the CDR3 gives the full variable domain: DVKVTQSSRYLVKRTGEKVFLECVQDMDHENMFWYRQDPGLGLRLIYFSYDVKMKEKGDIPEGYSVSREKKERFSLILESASTNQTSMYLCASRDVWGQLNQPQHFGDGTRLSIL.